This T cell receptor beta chain was recovered during a study of Ad26.COV2.S vaccination and SARS-CoV-2 variants (dated by TCRdb to the early 2020s). Regarding the study in general: Donors in the vaccine arm were drawn from COV1001, a multicentre, randomized, double-blind, placebo-controlled phase I-IIa trial testing Ad26.COV2.S in healthy adults. Ad26.COV2.S was given intramuscularly at 5x10^10 or 1x10^11 viral particles, as a single shot or as two shots 56 days apart. Sequencing of the TCRbeta repertoire served to evaluate the specificity and breadth of SARS-CoV-2-reactive T cell receptors following Ad26.COV2.S vaccination. The TCR-sequenced set comprised about 30 samples: some 19 Ad26.COV2.S vaccine recipients, 5 placebo recipients and 8 SARS-CoV-2 convalescent individuals. Participants in the trial were split at random into five groups of five each, receiving low-dose or high-dose Ad26.COV2.S once or twice, or else placebo on both occasions. Investigators did not know the trial group allocation while performing experiments and assessing outcomes. General findings and caveats noted by the study authors: It was noted by the authors that total T cell responses may have been underestimated by the TCR breadth and depth analyses. After vaccination, spike-specific CD8+ and CD4+ T cell responses were reported to show substantial breadth. Comparable non-spike TCR breadth was observed between vaccine and placebo recipients, consistent with only spike being contained in the vaccine. Spike-specific TCR breadth was higher in Ad26.COV2.S recipients than in placebo recipients (P = 0.0014). The study lacked the statistical power to compare responses across vaccine doses or regimens.

This clone was observed a handful of times. Its recognized antigen is unknown. Per-nucleotide qualities are absent, and no much larger clonotype sits a single base away. The intended sense of this specimen's treatment or condition label: some 20 received Ad26.COV2.S at low or high dose, single or two shots; about 5 received placebo; per-sample allocation not given. Repertoires of vaccine and placebo recipients were sequenced from samples taken on day 63 after the first injection. Between 29 July and 7 August 2020, Cohort 1b enrolled 25 adults aged 18-55 years at one site in Boston, USA. Ad26.COV2.S was a replication-incompetent adenovirus type 26 vector that expressed a prefusion-stabilized SARS-CoV-2 spike protein derived from the original Wuhan strain. The immunoSEQ Assay was the method used to sequence TCRbeta CDR3 regions. After extraction, genomic DNA underwent amplification by bias-controlled multiplex PCR, followed by high-throughput sequencing. In the original analysis: To quantify the absolute abundance of every unique TCRbeta CDR3 region, sequences were collapsed and filtered. T cell fraction was estimated by normalizing TCRbeta template counts to usable DNA, with usable DNA measured through amplification of reference genes found in all nucleated cells. Repertoire TCRs were annotated as SARS-CoV-2-specific when V gene, CDR3 amino acid sequence and J gene were exactly matched to a known reactive TCR set. MIRA supplied the reference SARS-CoV-2 TCR set, which was filtered for enrichment in COVID-19-positive ImmuneCODE repertoires so that public or cross-reactive TCRs were removed. Using the MIRA antigens, annotated TCRs were further analysed by specific ORF or by position within an ORF. Breadth was defined as annotated unique rearrangements over total unique productive rearrangements; depth was the summed frequency of those rearrangements. Two-sided Wilcoxon rank-sum tests were used to compare TCR breadth between groups. The immuneACCESS repertoire file appears here via TCRdb, limited to in-frame rearrangements. These files lack a portion of the clones; in checked studies, under half of the deficit traces to unresolved V genes, and the cause of the others is not known. That table supplies the V and J calls and clone size; D and trimming were determined from the DNA. The sample yields 400,000 to 500,000 clones; over 75% were counted once. 3.6% of the sample is held by the ten biggest clonotypes.

The sample here was peripheral blood, taken in a trial of Ad26.COV2.S vaccine versus placebo. This TCR was sampled from a person between 18 and 60 years old who received the Ad26.COV2.S COVID-19 vaccine or a placebo.

In nucleotides, the sequence is TGTGCCAGCTCAGCCCAAGAGACCCAGTACTTC. This gives the protein CASSAQETQYF. Rearrangement joined TRBV18 to TRBJ2-5; no confident D gene assignment can be made. CDR1 and CDR2 were assigned from the germline V gene as KGHSH and LQKENI. The CDR3 holds 11 amino acids from the cysteine to the phenylalanine. The read is trimmed to its CDR3 DNA, 33 bases read in frame from base 1. The junction carries 2 bases between V and J, which are trimmed by 5 bases and 1 base respectively. The entire variable domain, with the stretches around the CDR3 drawn from the reference TRBV18 and TRBJ2-5 proteins, is NAGVMQNPRHLVRRRGQEARLRCSPMKGHSHVYWYRQLPEEGLKFMVYLQKENIIDESGMPKERFSAEFPKEGPSILRIQQVVRGDSAAYFCASSAQETQYFGPGTRLLVL.